Shown below are 29 T cell receptor beta chains from a single sample sequenced in a study of Ad26.COV2.S vaccination and SARS-CoV-2 variants. Treatment noted: some 20 received Ad26.COV2.S at low or high dose, single or two shots; 5 received placebo; per-sample allocation not given. Vaccine and placebo recipients were sampled on day 63 after the first injection. Method: immunoSEQ multiplex PCR; TCRdb's copy keeps in-frame clones and lacks some. The sample carries about 420,000 clones, 85% to 90% recorded once. The sequenced sample was peripheral blood, obtained in a trial of Ad26.COV2.S vaccine versus placebo. The receptors were sampled from a person between 18 and 60 years old who received the Ad26.COV2.S COVID-19 vaccine or a placebo.

This chain connects TRBV5-6 to TRBJ2-3; D uncertain. There are 13 residues in the CDR3. V gave up 0 bases and J gave up 2 bases, with 4 bases separating them. Germline values: CDR1 SGHDT, CDR2 YYEEEE. The CDR3 loop reads CASSLDVTDTQYF. DNA of the CDR3: TGTGCCAGCAGCTTGGATGTCACAGATACGCAGTATTTT.

The V and J genes are TRBV29-1 and TRBJ1-2; 7 positions agree with TRBD1. V dropped 6 bases and J dropped 4; count of bases not matched to a gene: 8. Per the germline V gene, CDR1 is SQVTM and CDR2 is ANQGSEA. This CDR3 is built from 13 residues. The DNA for the CDR3 is TGCAGCGTCGCCGGAGGGGACAGCTATGGCTACACCTTC. As protein: CSVAGGDSYGYTF.

J is TRBJ2-5 and V is TRBV6-2 or TRBV6-3; 16 bases are shared with TRBD2. CDR1 and CDR2 from the germline V gene are MNHEY and SVGEGT. CDR3 size: 19 residues. With V trimmed by 2 bases and J by 3 bases, 9 bases remained unmatched. The CDR3 DNA reads TGTGCCAGCAGTTACCCTGAAGATGGGACTAGCGGGGGGGAAGAGACCCAGTACTTC. Translated: CASSYPEDGTSGGEETQYF.

The J gene is TRBJ2-7, the V gene TRBV13, with 14 positions matching TRBD2. Germline CDR1 reads PRHDT; CDR2 reads FYEKMQ (reference sequence). This CDR3 is 18 amino acids long. Trimming took 1 base from V and 2 from J; bases not matched to a gene: 7. This CDR3 reads CASSLATSGGAIPYEQYF. DNA for the CDR3: TGTGCCAGCAGCTTAGCGACTAGCGGGGGGGCCATACCCTACGAGCAGTACTTC.

The chain joins TRBV15 to TRBJ2-1, with D possibly being TRBD2 (5 bases). The CDR3 contains 20 residues. V lost 0 bases and J 3 bases, leaving 24 bases between the germline ends. CDR1 LNHNV and CDR2 YYDKDF come from the germline V gene (reference sequence). DNA of the CDR3: TGTGCCACCAGCAGAGATCATGGGTCGGCTAGCTGGGCCCTCTACAATGAGCAGTTCTTC. Translating gives CATSRDHGSASWALYNEQFF.

The chain has TRBV6-5 and TRBJ1-1; D is unclear. Trimming shortened V by 5 bases and J by 0 bases, and 7 bases separated the two germline ends. This CDR3 is built from 13 residues. The germline CDR1 and CDR2 sequences are MNHEY and SVGAGI. The CDR3: CASSPNLNTEAFF. DNA of the CDR3: TGTGCCAGCAGTCCGAACCTGAACACTGAAGCTTTCTTT.

This clone was detected a few times. The rearrangement links TRBV7-8 to TRBJ1-6; D may be TRBD1 (6 bases). From germline, CDR1 is SGHVS and CDR2 FQNEAQ. This CDR3 region has 17 residues. The ends were cut back, 1 base at V and 3 bases at J, with 13 bases in the middle. The DNA of the CDR3 is TGTGCCAGCAGCTTAGAGCGCGCGGGACACTATAATTCACCCCTCCACTTT. Translating gives CASSLERAGHYNSPLHF.

This clone was detected once. The chain carries TRBV4-3 and TRBJ2-7, with TRBD1 matching 7 bases. From germline, CDR1 is LGHNA and CDR2 YSLEER. The CDR3 extends over 15 amino acids. The junction had 9 bases not matched to a gene; V was cut back by 4 bases and J by 3 bases. This CDR3 reads CASSPRTGGGYEQYF. The CDR3 region has the DNA TGCGCCAGCAGCCCTAGGACAGGTGGTGGCTACGAGCAGTACTTC.

The chain carries TRBV4-3 and TRBJ1-2; tentatively, D is TRBD1 (6 bases). Germline CDR1 is LGHNA and CDR2 is YSLEER. Trimming left V 1 base short and J 3 bases short, with 24 bases between. This CDR3 spans 19 amino acids. The chain's CDR3 is CASSQGMPGTRGFHYGYTF. The CDR3 DNA follows: TGCGCCAGCAGCCAAGGTATGCCCGGGACACGAGGATTTCACTATGGCTACACCTTC.

The chain is built from TRBV2 and TRBJ2-1; D remains ambiguous. The V gene lost 6 bases and the J gene lost 0 bases, with 12 bases spanning the gap. This CDR3 is built from 15 residues. Looked up from germline, CDR1 is SNHLY and CDR2 is FYNNEI. DNA for the CDR3: TGTGCCAGCAGACCGGTTCAAAGCTCCTACAATGAGCAGTTCTTC. Its protein product is CASRPVQSSYNEQFF.

A note on this clone: The sample holds other DNA sequences that translate to the same CDR3. The chain links TRBV7-3 to TRBJ2-3; D unclear. This CDR3 spans 13 amino acids. Germline CDR1 and CDR2: SGHTA and FQGTGA. With 0 bases removed from V and 3 bases from J, the gap between germline ends came to 4 bases. CDR3 region: CASSLTGTDTQYF. CDR3 coding DNA: TGTGCCAGCAGCTTAACAGGGACAGATACGCAGTATTTT.

This rearrangement joins TRBV6-5 to TRBJ2-3; 9 bases align to TRBD2. The length of the CDR3 is 15 residues. The germline V gene has CDR1 MNHEY and CDR2 SVGAGI. V shed 0 bases and J 4 bases; nucleotides not matched to a gene: 2. The CDR3 sequence: CASSYSAGGPDTQYF. The CDR3 bases are TGTGCCAGCAGTTACTCTGCGGGGGGGCCAGATACGCAGTATTTT.

The CDR3 loop is CATSEAGDEKLFF. The CDR3 bases are TGTGCCACCAGTGAGGCAGGGGATGAAAAACTGTTTTTT. This chain uses TRBV24-1 with TRBJ1-4; possibly TRBD1 for D (6 bases). Germline V gene data show CDR1 as KGHDR and CDR2 as SFDVKD. CDR3 length: 13 amino acids. With 4 bases removed from V and 6 bases from J, the gap between germline ends came to 8 bases.

The chain couples TRBV7-9 to TRBJ2-2; D unresolved. The germline V gene encodes CDR1 SEHNR and CDR2 FQNEAQ (reference sequence). The ends were cut back, 4 bases at V and 3 bases at J, with 21 bases in the middle. The CDR3 has 18 residues. CDR3 in DNA: TGTGCCAGCAGCTCCCCCCCCTACCCGGTATCGGACACCGGGGAGCTGTTTTTT. Translated, it gives CASSSPPYPVSDTGELFF.

The chain links TRBV27 to TRBJ1-5, with D possibly being TRBD1 (5 bases). Germline CDR1 MNHEY, CDR2 SMNVEV (reference sequence). The V gene lost 3 bases and the J gene lost 4 bases, with 13 bases spanning the gap. The CDR3 is 15 amino acids. Here the CDR3 DNA reads TGTGCCAGCAGTTTGGCCGGCCGGGGGAATCAGCCCCAGCATTTT. Its translation is CASSLAGRGNQPQHF.

The V gene is TRBV4-1, the J gene TRBJ1-1; D call uncertain. Trimming shortened V by 7 bases and J by 1 base, and 16 bases separated the two germline ends. Germline V CDR1 and CDR2: MGHRA, YSYEKL. The CDR3 has 15 residues. The CDR3 spells CASTPGGEQNTEAFF. The DNA of the CDR3 is TGCGCCAGCACCCCAGGTGGGGAGCAGAACACTGAAGCTTTCTTT.

This clone was found a few times. V gene TRBV2 combines with J gene TRBJ1-2; D possibly corresponds to TRBD1 (6 bases). This CDR3 has 14 amino acids. Germline CDR1 SNHLY, CDR2 FYNNEI. V was trimmed by 4 bases and J by 3 bases, leaving 12 bases between them. CDR3 region: CASSGGGRDYGYTF. The CDR3 bases are TGTGCCAGCAGTGGTGGGGGGCGAGACTATGGCTACACCTTC.

The chain uses TRBV4-1 and TRBJ2-5; no reliable D call. Per germline, CDR1 MGHRA and CDR2 YSYEKL. CDR3 size: 14 residues. V was trimmed by 2 bases and J by 2 bases, leaving 9 bases between them. CDR3 protein: CASSQTTPQETQYF. Here the CDR3 DNA reads TGCGCCAGCAGCCAAACAACACCACAAGAGACCCAGTACTTC.

The chain couples TRBV7-9 to TRBJ2-5; TRBD1 matches at 7 bases. The V gene end was trimmed by 3 bases and the J gene end by 2 bases; junction bases not matched to a gene: 3. The CDR3 extends over 14 amino acids. Looked up from germline, CDR1 is SEHNR and CDR2 is FQNEAQ (reference sequence). The DNA for the CDR3 is TGTGCCAGCAGCTTCGGGACAGCTCAAGAGACCCAGTACTTC. Protein product: CASSFGTAQETQYF.

The genes are TRBV27 and TRBJ2-7; D remains unclear. The CDR3 length is 11 residues. Looked up from germline, CDR1 is MNHEY and CDR2 is SMNVEV (reference sequence). Trimming cost V 4 bases and J 0 bases, with 1 base left between them. The CDR3 DNA reads TGTGCCAGCAGTTACTCCTACGAGCAGTACTTC. The encoded protein is CASSYSYEQYF.

The chain combines TRBV19 with TRBJ1-5; D might be TRBD1 (6 bases). The germline V gene has CDR1 LNHDA and CDR2 SQIVND (reference sequence). CDR3 length: 15 amino acids. The ends were cut back, 7 bases at V and 4 bases at J, with 17 bases in the middle. The CDR3 sequence is CASTAPDRRNQPQHF. The CDR3 DNA follows: TGTGCCAGTACCGCCCCCGACAGGAGGAATCAGCCCCAGCATTTT.

The chain has TRBV27 and TRBJ2-3; possibly TRBD2 for D (7 bases). The CDR3 loop spans 16 amino acids. Between the trimmed V and J ends, which lost 3 bases and 0 bases, there was a span of 13 bases. The germline CDR1 and CDR2 sequences are MNHEY and SMNVEV (reference sequence). The CDR3 sequence is CASSLAGAGSTDTQYF. The DNA of the CDR3 is TGTGCCAGCAGTTTGGCGGGGGCCGGGAGCACAGATACGCAGTATTTT.

The chain couples TRBV21-1 to TRBJ1-2; the table gives TRBD1 as D, unverified against the DNA. TRBV21-1 is an annotated pseudogene. The CDR3 has 18 amino acids. The CDR3 DNA sequence: TGTGCCAGCACCTCGCCGACACCGTCCGCTACTTCTAACTATGGCTACACCTTC. Protein sequence: CASTSPTPSATSNYGYTF.

The V and J genes are TRBV5-4 and TRBJ2-5; perhaps D is TRBD1 or TRBD2 (5 bases each). Trimming left V 1 base short and J 5 bases short, with 21 bases between. The germline V gene has CDR1 SGHNT and CDR2 YYREEE (reference sequence). The length of the CDR3 is 17 residues. In nucleotides, the CDR3 is TGTGCCAGCAGCTTGAGGAAAGAGACAGCGGCTAGGGAGACCCAGTACTTC. Translation: CASSLRKETAARETQYF.

V gene TRBV5-1 combines with J gene TRBJ2-7; D is uncertain. CDR3 size: 14 residues. Trimming cost V 1 base and J 0 bases, with 8 bases left between them. CDR1 is SGHRS and CDR2 is YFSETQ in the germline V gene. The CDR3 region is CASSLTTTSYEQYF. The DNA of the CDR3 is TGCGCCAGCAGCTTGACGACAACCTCCTACGAGCAGTACTTC.

V gene TRBV10-3 combines with J gene TRBJ1-2, with 10 bases fitting TRBD1. This CDR3 region has 14 residues. Trimming took 10 bases from V and 2 from J; bases not matched to a gene: 7. The germline V gene has CDR1 ENHRY and CDR2 SYGVKD. The CDR3 DNA reads as TGTGCCACCGGGGGACAGGGGAAAAACTATGGCTACACCTTC. Translated: CATGGQGKNYGYTF.

The chain recombines TRBV11-2 with TRBJ2-5; 10 nucleotides match TRBD1. CDR3 size: 17 residues. Unmatched junction bases numbered 13, after V lost 5 bases and J lost 4 bases. Germline assignment: CDR1 SGHAT and CDR2 FQNNGV. The CDR3 is CASSPGVTGGAGETQYF. CDR3 in DNA: TGTGCCAGCAGCCCCGGGGTGACAGGGGGCGCGGGAGAGACCCAGTACTTC.

This clone has only one observation. The chain joins TRBV7-2 to TRBJ2-2; 10 nucleotides align to TRBD1. CDR3 length: 17 residues. Germline V CDR1 and CDR2: SGHTA, FQGNSA. Trimming at V came to 3 bases and at J to 4 bases, leaving 8 bases not matched to a gene. DNA of the CDR3: TGTGCCAGCAGCTTTAGCCGACAGGGGGCGGGCACCGGGGAGCTGTTTTTT. Amino acid sequence: CASSFSRQGAGTGELFF.

The count of this clone is one. The CDR3 here is CASSQGAGNTEQYF. The CDR3 coding sequence is TGTGCCAGCTCACAAGGGGCAGGGAATACCGAGCAGTACTTC. The V call is TRBV18, the J call TRBJ2-7, with D possibly TRBD1 on 5 matching bases. The CDR3 runs 14 residues. V was shortened by 4 bases and J by 6 bases, with 16 bases between the two germline ends. Per germline, CDR1 KGHSH and CDR2 LQKENI.